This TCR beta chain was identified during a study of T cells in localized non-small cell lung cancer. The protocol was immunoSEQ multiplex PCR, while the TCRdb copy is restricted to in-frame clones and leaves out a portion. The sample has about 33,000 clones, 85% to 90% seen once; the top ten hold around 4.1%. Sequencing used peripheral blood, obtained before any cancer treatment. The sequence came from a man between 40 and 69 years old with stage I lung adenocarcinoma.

In DNA form, the CDR3 reads TGTGCCAGCAGTGCTAGCATGAGGACTGGAAACACCATATATTTT. As protein: CASSASMRTGNTIYF. This chain links TRBV6-1 with TRBJ1-3; D is uncertain. The CDR3 sequence is 15 residues long. The germline V and J ends were trimmed by 4 bases and 2 bases, with 12 bases remaining between them. Germline assignment: CDR1 MNHNS and CDR2 SASEGT.